This note documents a single TCR beta chain sequence. What this receptor recognizes is not known. No much larger clone exists at a distance of one base, and base qualities are not known. The data were obtained in a study of shared clonotypes between healthy human individuals (dated by TCRdb to about 2020). About the full investigation: The cohort included three men and a couple of women between 18 and 49 years of age. Per donor, three plates each were used for CD4 naive and CD4 memory, two for CD8 naive, and one for CD8 memory. The study deeply sequenced blood TCR repertoires of roughly five healthy adults to estimate repertoire size and the extent of clonotype sharing between individuals. Different laboratories and diverse techniques were used to prepare libraries and sequence TCR repertoires, to increase sequencing depth and limit assay-specific biases. Each donor's leukapheresis produced roughly between roughly 0.94 and 9.5 billion PBMCs. The paper as a whole reports these results and caveats: Because the study included a small number of donors, the genetic and exposure-history diversity represented was limited. Only blood was sampled, and tissue TCR repertoires likely differ from those in blood. Incomplete sequencing was indicated by rarefaction of sorted-subset datasets, despite the large sequencing depth. Across a handful of donors, 5% to 6% of naive CD4, around 3.3% of naive CD8, roughly 2.3% of memory CD4, and approximately 0.4% of memory CD8 clonotypes were shared. Based on pairwise subsampling, the degree of clonotype sharing among donors was expected to be affected by sequencing depth. Compared with non-shared clonotypes, clonotypes shared by all four sorted-subset donors had higher generation probabilities. Naive subsets generally had larger estimated clonotype richness than memory subsets did.

Donors were healthy HIV-negative adults with no recently reported acute infections or vaccinations. Every donor was a Caucasian adult residing in Nashville, Tennessee, USA. CD4+ T cells were enriched by magnetic negative selection; naive cells were then positively selected on CD45RA, and the negative fraction formed the memory subset. Blood was obtained by leukapheresis, after which PBMCs were separated by Ficoll-Histopaque density gradient centrifugation and cryopreserved in liquid nitrogen vapor phase. Analytical flow cytometry was used to check the purity and quantity of each magnetically sorted T cell population. Each sorted fraction had its genomic DNA isolated and then quantified by UV absorbance on a Nanodrop 2000c. TCR CDR3 regions were amplified from genomic DNA by multiplex PCR using the deep immunoSEQ assay. Extracted genomic DNA from each cell subset was distributed evenly across all wells of several immunoSEQ 96-well plates, and each plate was treated as a replicate. For sorted subsets, about 210 ng of genomic DNA, equivalent to 25,000 to 35,000 T cell genomes, went into each replicate PCR. Purified libraries were measured with a Qubit 3.0 fluorometer, size-checked on a Bioanalyzer 2100, and measured again with the KAPA Library Quantification kit. Each immunoSEQ 96-well plate was sequenced on its own single-read 150-cycle Illumina NextSeq 550 flow cell. The authors processed their data as follows. The immunoSEQ output contained only junctional sequences without quality scores, so filtering could not match that applied to full-length reads. To assign V/J genes and CDR3, sequences were annotated using PyIR, a Python wrapper for IgBLAST v1.9, with IMGT germline references. Reads were removed for weak V/J assignments (E-value above 1e-6), missing CDR3, stop codons, out-of-frame junctions, or ambiguous translated residues. V3J clonotypes were defined as sequences sharing an identical inferred V gene, J gene, and CDR3 amino acid sequence. Percentage overlap between repertoires was calculated by dividing the number of shared unique clonotypes by the size of the smaller repertoire. Repertoire richness was assessed with RTK rarefaction, the Chao1 estimator, and Recon v2.1 estimates of unobserved clonotypes. OLGA was used to compute generation probabilities for all TCRbeta clonotypes that the gDNA method yielded from a handful of donors. In its TCRdb copy, this immuneACCESS table keeps in-frame sequences only and misses some clones. Where compared with another copy, unresolved V genes explain less than half of these, and the others have no known cause. For V, J and clone size, that table is used; D and trimming come from the DNA. A total of 2 million to 2.5 million clones appear in this sample, 85% to 95% of them only once. Of the sample, 0.39% falls within the top ten clones.

The CDR3 holds 17 amino acids from the cysteine to the phenylalanine. Only the CDR3 portion is preserved as DNA: 51 bases, with reading frame beginning at the first base. Sequences MNHEY (CDR1) and SMNVEV (CDR2) are obtained from the germline V gene (reference sequence). The junction carries 17 bases between V and J, which are trimmed by 2 bases and 1 base respectively. Sequencing input: naive CD4+ T cells from PBMCs. The cell subset or site label, read with the paper, signifies: CD45RA+ positively selected. The origin of this receptor is a man in his late teens or twenties in good health. Some clones in this sample may be carry-over from other donors' samples. The chain is encoded by TRBV27 joined to TRBJ2-5; a weak D assignment points to TRBD2 (6 bases agree). The CDR3 protein sequence reads: CASSLGADYVGQETQYF. The nucleotides are TGTGCCAGCAGTTTAGGGGCGGACTATGTAGGCCAAGAGACCCAGTACTTC.